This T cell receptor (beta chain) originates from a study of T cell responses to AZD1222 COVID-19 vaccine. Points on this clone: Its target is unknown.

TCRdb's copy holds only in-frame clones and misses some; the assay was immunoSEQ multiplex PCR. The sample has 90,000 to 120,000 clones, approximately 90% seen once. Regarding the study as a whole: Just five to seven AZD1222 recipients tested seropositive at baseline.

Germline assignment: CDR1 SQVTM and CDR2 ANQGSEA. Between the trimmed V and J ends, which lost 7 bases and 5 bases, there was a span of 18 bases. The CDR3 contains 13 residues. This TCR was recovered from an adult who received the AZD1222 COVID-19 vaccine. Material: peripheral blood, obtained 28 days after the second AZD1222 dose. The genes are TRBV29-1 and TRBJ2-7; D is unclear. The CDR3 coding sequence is TGCAGCGCCTCAGGCGTGGGGTCGGACGAGCAGTACTTC. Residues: CSASGVGSDEQYF.